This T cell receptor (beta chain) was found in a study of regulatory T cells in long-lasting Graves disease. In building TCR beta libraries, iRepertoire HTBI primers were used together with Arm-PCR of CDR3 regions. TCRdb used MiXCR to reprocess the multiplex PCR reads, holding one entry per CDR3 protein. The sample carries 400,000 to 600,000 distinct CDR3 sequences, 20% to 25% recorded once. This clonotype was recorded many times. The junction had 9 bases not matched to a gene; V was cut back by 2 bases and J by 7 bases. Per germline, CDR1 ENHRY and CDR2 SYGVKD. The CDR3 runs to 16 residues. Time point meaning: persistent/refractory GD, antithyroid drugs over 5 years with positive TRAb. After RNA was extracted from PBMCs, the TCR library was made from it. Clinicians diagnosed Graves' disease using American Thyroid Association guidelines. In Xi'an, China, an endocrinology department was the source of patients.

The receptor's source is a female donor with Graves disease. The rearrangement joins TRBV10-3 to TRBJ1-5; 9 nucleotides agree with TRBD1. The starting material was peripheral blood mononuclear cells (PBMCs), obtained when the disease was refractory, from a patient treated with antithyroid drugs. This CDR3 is CAISEAGTGLQQPQHF. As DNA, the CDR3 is TGTGCCATCAGTGAGGCTGGGACAGGGCTTCAGCAGCCCCAGCATTTT.